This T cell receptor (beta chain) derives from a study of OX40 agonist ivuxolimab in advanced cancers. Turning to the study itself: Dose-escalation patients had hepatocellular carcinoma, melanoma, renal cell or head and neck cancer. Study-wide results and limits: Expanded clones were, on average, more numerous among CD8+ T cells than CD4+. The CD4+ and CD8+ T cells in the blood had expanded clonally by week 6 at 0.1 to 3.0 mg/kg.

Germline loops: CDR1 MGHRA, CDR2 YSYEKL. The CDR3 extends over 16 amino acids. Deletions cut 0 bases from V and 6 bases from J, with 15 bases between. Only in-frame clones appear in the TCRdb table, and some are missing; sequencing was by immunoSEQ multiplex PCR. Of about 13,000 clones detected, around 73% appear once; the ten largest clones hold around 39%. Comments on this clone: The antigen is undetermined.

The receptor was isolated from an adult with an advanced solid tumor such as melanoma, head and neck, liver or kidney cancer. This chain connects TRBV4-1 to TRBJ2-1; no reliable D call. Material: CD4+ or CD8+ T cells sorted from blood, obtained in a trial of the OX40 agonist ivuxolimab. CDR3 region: CASSQEGGIVGNEQFF. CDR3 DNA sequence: TGCGCCAGCAGCCAAGAAGGTGGGATTGTGGGCAATGAGCAGTTCTTC.